Below are 10 T cell receptor beta chains sequenced from a single sample in a study of OX40 agonist ivuxolimab in advanced cancers. Method: immunoSEQ multiplex PCR; TCRdb's copy keeps in-frame clones and lacks some. The table includes approximately 90,000 clones, 87% detected once. The sequencing used CD4+ or CD8+ T cells sorted from blood, collected in a trial of the OX40 agonist ivuxolimab. The source of these receptors is an adult with an advanced solid tumor such as melanoma, head and neck, liver or kidney cancer.

This clone came up once. The V call is TRBV27, the J call TRBJ2-7; TRBD1 agrees at 7 bases. The junction had 13 bases not matched to a gene; V was cut back by 3 bases and J by 2 bases. The CDR3 totals 17 residues. Per germline, CDR1 MNHEY and CDR2 SMNVEV (reference sequence). This CDR3 reads CASSLVTPGQTAYEQYF. Written as DNA, the CDR3 is TGTGCCAGCAGTTTGGTTACCCCGGGACAGACAGCCTACGAGCAGTACTTC.

The V call is TRBV6-6, the J call TRBJ1-4; D is unresolved. Germline values: CDR1 MNHNY, CDR2 SVGAGI (reference sequence). V was clipped by 2 bases and J by 8 bases, with 6 bases between them. CDR3 length equals 12 residues. CDR3 bases: TGTGCCAGCAGTTACCGGGCGGAAAAACTGTTTTTT. Its translation is CASSYRAEKLFF.

This chain joins TRBV6-1 and TRBJ1-6, with D unresolved. Per the germline V gene, CDR1 is MNHNS and CDR2 is SASEGT. CDR3 length equals 13 residues. Trimming took off 7 bases at V and 8 bases at J, with 12 bases between the two ends. The CDR3 is CASKSGNDSPLHF. In nucleotides, the CDR3 is TGTGCCAGCAAGTCCGGGAACGATTCACCCCTCCACTTT.

At least ten counts were recorded for this clone. This chain links TRBV27 with TRBJ1-1; D gene unclear. V gave up 3 bases and J gave up 3 bases, with 8 bases separating them. Per germline, CDR1 MNHEY and CDR2 SMNVEV (reference sequence). CDR3 length: 13 residues. The CDR3 here is CASSFRRDTEAFF. For the CDR3, the DNA is TGTGCCAGCAGTTTTCGACGAGACACTGAAGCTTTCTTT.

This rearrangement joins TRBV19 to TRBJ2-3; 8 positions agree with TRBD1. This CDR3 is 13 amino acids long. The ends lost 6 bases at V and 4 bases at J; junction bases unmatched: 3. The V gene's germline CDR1 is LNHDA and CDR2 SQIVND (reference sequence). CDR3 amino acids: CASRGQVPDTQYF. The CDR3, as DNA: TGTGCCAGTAGGGGACAGGTCCCAGATACGCAGTATTTT.

The rearrangement joins TRBV10-2 to TRBJ2-1; 8 bases fit TRBD2. From germline, CDR1 is WSHSY and CDR2 SAAADI. V shed 4 bases and J 8 bases; nucleotides not matched to a gene: 10. The CDR3 runs to 15 residues. The CDR3 sequence: CASSVPREGKDEQFF. CDR3 nucleotide sequence: TGCGCCAGCAGTGTTCCCCGGGAGGGAAAGGATGAGCAGTTCTTC.

The rearrangement links TRBV11-2 to TRBJ1-6; no reliable D call. The CDR3 length is 14 residues. The V end lost 5 bases, the J end lost 4 bases, and 9 bases lay between the germline ends. Germline assignment: CDR1 SGHAT and CDR2 FQNNGV. CDR3 coding DNA: TGTGCCAGCAGCCCCGGGCAGTATAATTCACCCCTCCACTTT. Translated, it gives CASSPGQYNSPLHF. Full variable domain (remainder filled in from reference TRBV11-2 and TRBJ1-6): EAGVAQSPRYKIIEKRQSVAFWCNPISGHATLYWYQQILGQGPKLLIQFQNNGVVDDSQLPKDRFSAERLKGVDSTLKIQPAKLEDSAVYLCASSPGQYNSPLHFGNGTRLTVT.

DNA of the CDR3: TGTGCCAGCAGCCCCTTCGGGGCAGGACGCCGCTCTGGGGCCAACGTCCTGACTTTC. Translation: CASSPFGAGRRSGANVLTF. V is TRBV7-3 and J is TRBJ2-6; D tentatively reads TRBD1 or TRBD2 (5 bases each). The CDR3 is made up of 19 amino acids. Trimming stripped 5 bases from V and 0 bases from J, with 20 bases between. The germline V gene encodes CDR1 SGHTA and CDR2 FQGTGA.

V gene TRBV20-1 combines with J gene TRBJ2-3; D is undetermined. Germline CDR1 reads DFQATT; CDR2 reads SNEGSKA (reference sequence). Trimming removed 5 bases at V and 6 bases at J, with 3 bases between. The CDR3 runs 9 residues. The CDR3 nucleotides read TGCAGTGCTTCTGATACGCAGTATTTT. Its translation is CSASDTQYF.

The V and J genes are TRBV5-1 and TRBJ2-2; D unclear. The CDR3 runs 13 residues. Germline loops: CDR1 SGHRS, CDR2 YFSETQ. The V and J ends lost 5 bases and 3 bases respectively, with 8 bases between them. The CDR3, as DNA: TGCGCCAGCAGGGGTGAGGACACCGGGGAGCTGTTTTTT. This encodes CASRGEDTGELFF.